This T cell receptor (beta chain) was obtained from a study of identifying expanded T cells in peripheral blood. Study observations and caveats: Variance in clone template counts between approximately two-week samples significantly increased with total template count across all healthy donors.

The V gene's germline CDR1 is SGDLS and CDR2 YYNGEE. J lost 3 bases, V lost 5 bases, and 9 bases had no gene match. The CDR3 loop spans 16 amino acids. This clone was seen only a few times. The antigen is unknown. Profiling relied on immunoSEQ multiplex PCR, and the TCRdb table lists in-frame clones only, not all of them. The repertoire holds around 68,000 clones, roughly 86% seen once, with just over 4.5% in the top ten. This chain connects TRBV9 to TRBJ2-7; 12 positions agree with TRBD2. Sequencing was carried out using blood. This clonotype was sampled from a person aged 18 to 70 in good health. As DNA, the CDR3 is TGTGCCAGCAGTCCACTAGCGGGAGGTAAGATCTACGAGCAGTACTTC. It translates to CASSPLAGGKIYEQYF.